These 18 T cell receptor beta chains were sequenced from one sample in a study of identical twins. One entry per CDR3 protein results from TCRdb running MiXCR on the 5' RACE reads. The sample records some 460,000 distinct CDR3 sequences, 12% to 15% being singletons. A further study also used this sample, focusing on yellow fever vaccine responses in identical twins.

Sequences were obtained from CD4+ T cells sorted from blood. The origin of the receptors is a woman in her late teens or twenties in good health.

The V and J genes are TRBV2 and TRBJ2-1, with TRBD1 as a possible D gene (5 bases). The CDR3 runs to 18 residues. CDR1 is SNHLY and CDR2 is FYNNEI in the germline V gene. The V and J ends lost 2 bases and 4 bases respectively, with 21 bases between them. CDR3 amino acids: CASSEMFQRGGLYNEQFF. CDR3 sequence (DNA): TGTGCCAGCAGTGAAATGTTCCAAAGGGGTGGCCTATACAATGAGCAGTTCTTC.

This chain connects TRBV20-1 to TRBJ2-7; D remains ambiguous. Trimming took 5 bases from V and 4 from J, leaving 9 bases between them. Germline assignment: CDR1 DFQATT and CDR2 SNEGSKA (reference sequence). The CDR3 covers 11 residues. The CDR3 bases are TGCAGTGCTCAGACCGGGTACGAGCAGTACTTC. Translation: CSAQTGYEQYF.

This chain joins TRBV6-2 or TRBV6-3 and TRBJ2-1; D is undetermined. CDR3 size: 12 residues. The germline V gene encodes CDR1 MNHEY and CDR2 SVGEGT. V dropped 2 bases and J dropped 6 bases, with 5 bases sitting between them. In DNA form, the CDR3 reads TGTGCCAGCAGTTACGTCCCCAATGAGCAGTTCTTC. Protein sequence: CASSYVPNEQFF.

This clonotype was found many times. The chain uses TRBV12-3 or TRBV12-4 and TRBJ2-7; 7 positions match TRBD2. This CDR3 spans 11 amino acids. J was trimmed by 2 bases and V by 10 bases; bases with no gene match: 2. The CDR3 loop is CATRGAYEQYF. CDR3 DNA: TGTGCCACCCGGGGGGCCTACGAGCAGTACTTC.

This clonotype was counted only a few times. The V gene is TRBV7-2, the J gene TRBJ1-5; D call uncertain. Trimming took off 4 bases at V and 6 bases at J, with 10 bases between the two ends. The germline V gene has CDR1 SGHTA and CDR2 FQGNSA. The CDR3 is 13 residues long. CDR3 sequence reads: CASSSTEVQPQHF. The CDR3, as DNA: TGTGCCAGCAGCTCCACCGAAGTTCAGCCCCAGCATTTT.

The chain recombines TRBV11-1 with TRBJ2-5, with D hard to call. The CDR3 totals 14 residues. CDR1 is SGHAT, CDR2 FQDESV, per germline (reference sequence). V shed 1 base and J shed 4 bases, with 10 bases lying between them. The DNA for the CDR3 is TGTGCCAGCAGCTTAGGTCTGGTTCCAGAGACCCAGTACTTC. It is translated as CASSLGLVPETQYF.

This clonotype was detected only a few times. The chain is built from TRBV28 and TRBJ2-2; D gene unclear. In germline, CDR1 is MDHEN, CDR2 SYDVKM. This CDR3 comprises 16 residues. The ends were cut back, 8 bases at V and 0 bases at J, with 16 bases in the middle. The DNA for the CDR3 is TGTGCCAGCGCATTTCGGAGTGCGGCGAACACCGGGGAGCTGTTTTTT. Translating gives CASAFRSAANTGELFF.

This clonotype has a count of ten or more. V gene TRBV24-1 combines with J gene TRBJ2-5, with D hard to call. CDR3 size: 13 residues. Trimming left V 4 bases short and J 3 bases short, with 8 bases between. The germline V gene encodes CDR1 KGHDR and CDR2 SFDVKD. The CDR3 loop reads CATSDPGKETQYF. The CDR3 coding sequence is TGTGCCACCAGTGACCCAGGCAAAGAGACCCAGTACTTC.

This clonotype came up a few times. The chain has TRBV7-2 and TRBJ2-3; perhaps TRBD1 as D (5 bases). Germline CDR1 is SGHTA and CDR2 is FQGNSA. This CDR3 spans 12 amino acids. The germline V and J ends were trimmed by 8 bases and 1 base, with 7 bases remaining between them. CDR3 protein: CASGRGTDTQYF. CDR3 nucleotides: TGTGCCAGCGGCAGGGGCACAGATACGCAGTATTTT.

This clonotype has just a few counts. The chain is built from TRBV3-1 and TRBJ1-6; TRBD1 might be the D (5 bases). The V gene's germline CDR1 is LGHDT and CDR2 YNNKEL (reference sequence). CDR3 length equals 15 residues. V shed 0 bases and J shed 10 bases, with 13 bases lying between them. CDR3: CASSQDDSGYSPLHF. In DNA, the CDR3 is TGTGCCAGCAGCCAAGATGACAGTGGTTACTCACCCCTCCACTTT.

Only a few counts were recorded for this clonotype. CDR3 nucleotides: TGCAGTGCCAGTTCCAGTCGGCTAGACTTACAAGAGACCCAGTACTTC. It specifies CSASSSRLDLQETQYF. V gene TRBV20-1 combines with J gene TRBJ2-5; no reliable D call. CDR1 DFQATT and CDR2 SNEGSKA come from the germline V gene (reference sequence). V shed 6 bases and J shed 2 bases, with 22 bases lying between them. This CDR3 comprises 16 residues.

This clonotype was seen a handful of times. V is TRBV28 and J is TRBJ2-7, with D possibly TRBD1 on 5 matching bases. The CDR3 covers 13 residues. Trimming pared 6 bases from V and 2 bases from J, leaving 11 bases between. From germline, CDR1 is MDHEN and CDR2 SYDVKM. CDR3 sequence (DNA): TGTGCCAGCAGATCAGGACATACCTACGAGCAGTACTTC. It translates to CASRSGHTYEQYF.

J is TRBJ2-4 and V is TRBV20-1; 9 bases agree with TRBD1. The CDR3 is 16 residues long. J was trimmed by 0 bases and V by 5 bases; bases with no gene match: 8. Germline CDR1 and CDR2: DFQATT and SNEGSKA (reference sequence). CDR3 sequence reads: CSAGGQGLRAKNIQYF. The CDR3 DNA is TGCAGTGCTGGGGGACAGGGTCTCCGAGCCAAAAACATTCAGTACTTC.

This clonotype occurred once. V and J are TRBV30 and TRBJ1-3; 7 nucleotides match TRBD1. The CDR3 runs to 15 residues. V lost 2 bases to trimming and J lost 4 bases; unmatched junction nucleotides: 8. Germline CDR1 is GTSNPN and CDR2 is SVGIG (reference sequence). In DNA form, the CDR3 reads TGTGCCTGGAGTCCCATCGGGACAGCAGGAAACACCATATATTTT. As protein: CAWSPIGTAGNTIYF.

The chain has TRBV7-3 and TRBJ2-1; 13 positions agree with TRBD2. CDR1 and CDR2 (germline): SGHTA, FQGTGA. This CDR3 region has 17 residues. V lost 4 bases and J lost 7; bases outside the gene matches: 10. The CDR3 nucleotides read TGTGCCAGCAGCTCAAGCCGGACTAGCGGGGGCTTAAATGAGCAGTTCTTC. Protein product: CASSSSRTSGGLNEQFF.

The chain has TRBV5-1 and TRBJ2-1; D gene ambiguous. The CDR3 consists of 12 residues. V was cut by 1 base and J by 6 bases, with 5 bases left in between. Germline values: CDR1 SGHRS, CDR2 YFSETQ. In nucleotides, the CDR3 is TGCGCCAGCAGCTTGCCCAGCAATGAGCAGTTCTTC. Amino acids: CASSLPSNEQFF.

The chain couples TRBV5-1 to TRBJ2-5; the D is unclear. Germline V gene lookup returns CDR1 SGHRS and CDR2 YFSETQ. Trimming cost V 0 bases and J 0 bases, with 9 bases left between them. CDR3 length equals 15 residues. CDR3 bases: TGCGCCAGCAGCTTGGTGGGCAGTAACCAAGAGACCCAGTACTTC. It codes for CASSLVGSNQETQYF. Variable domain in full (rest from reference TRBV5-1 and TRBJ2-5): KAGVTQTPRYLIKTRGQQVTLSCSPISGHRSVSWYQQTPGQGLQFLFEYFSETQRNKGNFPGRFSGRQFSNSRSEMNVSTLELGDSALYLCASSLVGSNQETQYFGPGTRLLVL.

This clonotype was counted many times. The rearrangement uses TRBV7-9 and TRBJ2-7, with D unresolved. Germline CDR1 is SEHNR and CDR2 is FQNEAQ (reference sequence). Trimming pared 2 bases from V and 2 bases from J, leaving 10 bases between. The CDR3 consists of 14 residues. The CDR3 region is CASSLYVPPYEQYF. In DNA, the CDR3 is TGTGCCAGCAGCTTATATGTTCCCCCCTACGAGCAGTACTTC.